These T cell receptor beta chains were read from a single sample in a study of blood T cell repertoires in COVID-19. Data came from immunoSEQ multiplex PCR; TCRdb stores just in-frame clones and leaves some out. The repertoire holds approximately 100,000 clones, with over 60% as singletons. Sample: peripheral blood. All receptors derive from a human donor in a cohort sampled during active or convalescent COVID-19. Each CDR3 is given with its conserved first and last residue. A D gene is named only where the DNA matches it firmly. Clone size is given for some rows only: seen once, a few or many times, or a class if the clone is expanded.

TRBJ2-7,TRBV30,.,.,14,CAWSGRPGSYEQYF,TGTGCCTGGAGTGGGAGGCCGGGTTCCTACGAGCAGTACTTC
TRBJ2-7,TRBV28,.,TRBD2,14,CASLAGAPPYEQYF,TGTGCCAGCCTAGCGGGAGCTCCGCCCTACGAGCAGTACTTC
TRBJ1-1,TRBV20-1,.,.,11,CSASQEPEAFF,TGCAGTGCTAGTCAGGAACCCGAAGCTTTCTTT
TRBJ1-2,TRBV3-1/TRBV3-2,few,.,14,CASSQGERSYGYTF,TGTGCCAGCAGCCAAGGGGAGCGTAGTTATGGCTACACCTTC
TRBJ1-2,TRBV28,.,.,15,CASSPPGGGNYGYTF,TGTGCCAGCAGTCCCCCCGGGGGGGGAAACTATGGCTACACCTTC
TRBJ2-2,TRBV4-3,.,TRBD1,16,CASSQGTGSNTGELFF,TGCGCCAGCAGCCAAGGGACAGGGTCAAACACCGGGGAGCTGTTTTTT
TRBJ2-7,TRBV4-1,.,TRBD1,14,CASSARQGTYEQYF,TGCGCCAGCAGCGCGAGACAGGGGACCTACGAGCAGTACTTC
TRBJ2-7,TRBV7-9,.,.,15,CASSLEVGPTGEQYF,TGTGCCAGCAGCTTAGAAGTGGGCCCTACGGGGGAGCAGTACTTC
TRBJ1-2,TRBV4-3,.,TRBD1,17,CASSPFGTGSGNYGYTF,TGCGCCAGCAGCCCATTTGGGACAGGGTCAGGGAACTATGGCTACACCTTC
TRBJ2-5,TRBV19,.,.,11,CASSNGETQYF,TGTGCCAGTAGTAACGGAGAGACCCAGTACTTC
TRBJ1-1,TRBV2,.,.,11,CASGWRTEAFF,TGTGCCAGCGGGTGGAGGACTGAAGCTTTCTTT
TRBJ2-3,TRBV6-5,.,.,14,CASTSWPLEDTQYF,TGTGCCAGCACCTCCTGGCCCCTAGAAGATACGCAGTATTTT
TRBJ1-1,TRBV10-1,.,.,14,CASSLGGTFTEAFF,TGCGCCAGCAGTTTGGGGGGGACGTTCACTGAAGCTTTCTTT
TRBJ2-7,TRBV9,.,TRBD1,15,CASSAGDRALGEQYF,TGTGCCAGCAGCGCGGGGGACAGGGCCCTTGGGGAGCAGTACTTC
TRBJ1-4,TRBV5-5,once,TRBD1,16,CASTRIDRGVREKLFF,TGTGCCAGCACCCGAATCGACAGGGGAGTGAGGGAAAAACTGTTTTTT
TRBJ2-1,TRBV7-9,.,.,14,CASSLRSSYNEQFF,TGTGCCAGCAGCTTAAGGAGCTCCTACAATGAGCAGTTCTTC
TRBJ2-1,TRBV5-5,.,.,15,CASSLGGGVFNEQFF,TGTGCCAGCAGCTTGGGCGGAGGGGTTTTCAATGAGCAGTTCTTC
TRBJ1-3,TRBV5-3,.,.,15,CARSLSGRGGNTIYF,TGTGCCAGAAGCTTGTCGGGCAGGGGTGGAAACACCATATATTTT
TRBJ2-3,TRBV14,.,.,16,CASSQAPSFSTDTQYF,TGTGCCAGCAGCCAAGCTCCTAGCTTCAGCACAGATACGCAGTATTTT
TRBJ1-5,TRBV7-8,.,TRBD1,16,CASSPRAGTGGQPQHF,TGTGCCAGCAGCCCCCGTGCCGGGACAGGAGGTCAGCCCCAGCATTTT
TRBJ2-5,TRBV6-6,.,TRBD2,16,CASSPISGRSRETQYF,TGTGCCAGCAGTCCCATTAGCGGGAGGTCTAGGGAGACCCAGTACTTC
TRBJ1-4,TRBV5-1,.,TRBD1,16,CASSRDSLATNEKLFF,TGCGCCAGCAGCAGGGACAGCCTTGCAACTAATGAAAAACTGTTTTTT
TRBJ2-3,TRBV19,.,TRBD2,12,CASSMGLAARYF,TGTGCCAGTAGTATGGGACTAGCGGCCCGGTATTTT
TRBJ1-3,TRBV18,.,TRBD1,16,CASSLGPGGTGNTIYF,TGTGCCAGCTCCCTCGGTCCAGGGGGGACCGGAAACACCATATATTTT
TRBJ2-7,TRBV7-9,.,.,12,CASSGGRSEQYF,TGTGCCAGCAGCGGAGGACGGAGCGAGCAGTACTTC
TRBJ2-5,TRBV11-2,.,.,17,CASSSGLARPYQETQYF,TGTGCCAGCAGCTCCGGACTGGCACGACCTTACCAAGAGACCCAGTACTTC
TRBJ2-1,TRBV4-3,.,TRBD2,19,CASSQKAVKVAGDYNEQFF,TGCGCCAGCAGCCAGAAAGCGGTAAAGGTGGCGGGGGATTACAATGAGCAGTTCTTC
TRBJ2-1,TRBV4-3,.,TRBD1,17,CASSQGGGQGSYNEQFF,TGCGCCAGCAGCCAAGGTGGGGGACAGGGTTCCTACAATGAGCAGTTCTTC
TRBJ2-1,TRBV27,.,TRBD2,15,CASTQRTSAGNEQFF,TGTGCCAGCACTCAACGGACTAGCGCTGGCAATGAGCAGTTCTTC
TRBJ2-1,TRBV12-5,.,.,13,CASDNRVHNEQFF,TGTGCTAGTGATAACAGGGTCCACAATGAGCAGTTCTTC
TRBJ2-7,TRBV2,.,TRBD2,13,CATRSGRNYEQYF,TGTGCCACCCGAAGCGGGAGAAACTACGAGCAGTACTTC
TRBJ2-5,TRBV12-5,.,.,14,CASGVTGDGETQYF,TGTGCTAGTGGAGTTACAGGCGACGGGGAGACCCAGTACTTC
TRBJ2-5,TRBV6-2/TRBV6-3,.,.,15,CASSYGGRAQETQYF,TGTGCCAGCAGTTACGGTGGCAGGGCCCAAGAGACCCAGTACTTC
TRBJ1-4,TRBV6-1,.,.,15,CACCLDDSLNEKLFF,TGTGCCTGCTGCCTTGATGACAGCCTTAATGAAAAACTGTTTTTT
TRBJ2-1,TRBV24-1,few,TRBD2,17,CATSDFRTSGGSNEQFF,TGTGCCACCAGTGATTTTAGGACTAGCGGGGGGTCCAATGAGCAGTTCTTC